A selection of T cell receptor beta chains follows, all from one sample in a study of lymphopenia after photon versus proton radiotherapy. The data were produced by immunoSEQ multiplex PCR, yet TCRdb's version contains in-frame clones alone and is incomplete. The table includes about 22,000 clones, about 89% detected once. Source: peripheral blood, taken from a patient treated with proton-based radiotherapy. The receptors here all came from a man at least 80 years old with esophageal cancer. Both conserved end residues are part of each CDR3. D genes are given only for firm matches. Size values are once, few and many counts, or a class for expanded clones, and some rows have none.

TRBJ2-7 NA NA TRBV4-1 TGCGCCAGCAGCCGAGGGACCTCCTACGAGCAGTACTTC CASSRGTSYEQYF
TRBJ1-5 NA NA TRBV10-3 TGTGCCATCAGTGAGTCTCCCTTGGGGAATCAGCCCCAGCATTTT CAISESPLGNQPQHF
TRBJ2-1 NA NA TRBV27 TGTGCCAGCAGCCCTGCGGGGATTCAGCAGTTCTTC CASSPAGIQQFF
TRBJ2-5 NA NA TRBV19 TGTGCCAGTAGTATATCCAGGGAAGAGACCCAGTACTTC CASSISREETQYF
TRBJ1-6 NA NA TRBV5-6 TGTGCCAGCAGCCTCGGGACTCATAATTCACCCCTCCACTTT CASSLGTHNSPLHF
TRBJ2-1 NA TRBD2 TRBV9 TGTGCCAGCAGCCCCACCGTAGCGGGGGGCTTCCCAGAGCAGTTCTTC CASSPTVAGGFPEQFF
TRBJ2-4 NA NA TRBV4-1 TGCGCCAGCAGCCAGGGCAGGGGGGGGCGAGATCGCGACATTCAGTACTTC CASSQGRGGRDRDIQYF
TRBJ1-5 NA NA TRBV10-3 TGTGCCATCAGGGGGGACGGGGATCAGCCCCAGCATTTT CAIRGDGDQPQHF
TRBJ1-2 NA NA TRBV7-2 TGTGCCAGCAGCTTTAGTACGAGCTCTGGCTACACCTTC CASSFSTSSGYTF
TRBJ1-1 NA NA TRBV6-4 TGTGCCAGCCGACAGTCTCTGAACACTGAAGCTTTCTTT CASRQSLNTEAFF
TRBJ2-7 NA NA TRBV19 TGTGCCAGTAGTATTGGAGGGGATTTGTCCTACGAGCAGTACTTC CASSIGGDLSYEQYF
TRBJ1-2 NA NA TRBV18 TGTGCCAGCTCACCCTCAGAGGGCCCGTATGGCTACACCTTC CASSPSEGPYGYTF
TRBJ2-5 few NA TRBV7-2 TGTGCCAGCAGCCTCCCGGGGAGGTCGCATAAGACCCAGTACTTC CASSLPGRSHKTQYF
TRBJ2-1 NA NA TRBV6-4 TGTGCCAGCAGCTTCTCCCCCTGGGGGGAGCAGTTCTTC CASSFSPWGEQFF
TRBJ1-2 NA NA TRBV2 TGTGCCAGCAGTGAAGCGCTTAGGACCTCGAACTATGGCTACACCTTC CASSEALRTSNYGYTF
TRBJ1-1 few NA TRBV19 TGTGCCACCCAGGGCGGGGGAGGTCACACTGAAGCTTTCTTT CATQGGGGHTEAFF
TRBJ1-2 once TRBD1 TRBV6-6 TGTGCCAGCAGTTCTAAGGGGCAGACAGGGGTCAGGGGCTACACCTTC CASSSKGQTGVRGYTF
TRBJ2-1 NA NA TRBV11-1 TGTGCCAGCACCCACAATAGTTACAATGAGCAGTTCTTC CASTHNSYNEQFF
TRBJ2-7 NA NA TRBV6-6 TGTGCCAGCGGGAACCGACGGAGTACATCCTACGAGCAGTACTTC CASGNRRSTSYEQYF
TRBJ2-7 NA TRBD1 TRBV19 TGTGCCAGTAGTAGACAGGGGGCAGGCGAGCAGTACTTC CASSRQGAGEQYF
TRBJ2-7 once NA TRBV15 TGTGCCACCAGCAGAGATCTGAGGCAGGGCGAGCAGTACTTC CATSRDLRQGEQYF
TRBJ1-5 once NA TRBV11-2 TGTGCCAGCAGCCCTGGGGCGGGGACGGTTGATCAGCCCCAGCATTTT CASSPGAGTVDQPQHF
TRBJ1-2 NA NA TRBV4-2 TGTGCCAGCAGCCAAGATCACGTAGGGACATACTATGGCTACACCTTC CASSQDHVGTYYGYTF
TRBJ2-7 NA NA TRBV6-6 TGTGCCAGCAGTCCCCAGGAGGGGTACTCCTACGAGCAGTACTTC CASSPQEGYSYEQYF
TRBJ1-5 NA NA TRBV5-1 TGCGCCAGCAGCTTTGGGGGTAATCAGCCCCAGCATTTT CASSFGGNQPQHF
TRBJ2-1 once NA TRBV7-8 TGTGCCAGCAACCGGAGACTAATCGACTCCTACAATGAGCAGTTCTTC CASNRRLIDSYNEQFF
TRBJ2-1 NA NA TRBV6-6 TGTGCCAGCAGTCCGACGGGCTTCTACGGCAATGAGCAGTTCTTC CASSPTGFYGNEQFF
TRBJ2-7 NA NA TRBV4-3 TGCGCCAGCAGCTCCACCCTGGGCTACGAGCAGTACTTC CASSSTLGYEQYF
TRBJ1-3 NA TRBD1 TRBV7-2 TGTGCCAGCAGCCCTCAGGGGGGGCGAGCTGGAAACACCATATATTTT CASSPQGGRAGNTIYF
TRBJ2-7 few TRBD1 TRBV7-2 TGTGCCAGCAGCCGTGGACAGGGGAGGAGCTCCTACGAGCAGTACTTC CASSRGQGRSSYEQYF
TRBJ1-1 NA NA TRBV7-9 TGTGCCAGCAGCCTTTTCAGGGATAACACTGAAGCTTTCTTT CASSLFRDNTEAFF
TRBJ1-1 NA NA TRBV9 TGTGCCAGCAGTCGACAGAGGGGCACTGAAGCTTTCTTT CASSRQRGTEAFF
TRBJ1-4 few TRBD1 TRBV7-9 TGTGCCAGCAGCCGTACAGGGGACAATGAAAAACTGTTTTTT CASSRTGDNEKLFF
TRBJ2-7 NA TRBD2 TRBV5-1 TGCGCCAGCAGCCTGGGAGGGGTCGGCGAGCAGTACTTC CASSLGGVGEQYF
TRBJ2-7 NA TRBD1 TRBV6-6 TGTGCCAGCAGTGCGGACAGGGGTTCCTACGAGCAGTACTTC CASSADRGSYEQYF
TRBJ2-3 NA NA TRBV7-8 TGTGCCAGCAGCCAACCAACGGATACGCAGTATTTT CASSQPTDTQYF
TRBJ1-5 NA NA TRBV21-1 TGTGCCAGCAGCAAACGGGACAAAGTTTTTCCCAATCAGCCCCAGCATTTT CASSKRDKVFPNQPQHF
TRBJ2-7 once NA TRBV7-8 TGTGCCAGCACCCCGGGTGGAGTCCGCGAGCAGTACTTC CASTPGGVREQYF
TRBJ2-2 NA NA TRBV11-3 TGTGCCAGCCGTGTTGCAGGGAACACCGGGGAGCTGTTTTTT CASRVAGNTGELFF
TRBJ1-1 NA NA TRBV6-5 TGTGCCAGCAGTTATCGAGCTGAAGCTTTCTTT CASSYRAEAFF
TRBJ2-3 NA NA TRBV9 TGTGCCAGCAGCGTAGATCGGGGGACAGATACGCAGTATTTT CASSVDRGTDTQYF
TRBJ2-1 NA TRBD1 TRBV29-1 TGCAGCGTTCCCGGGACAGGGGCCTACAATGAGCAGTTCTTC CSVPGTGAYNEQFF
TRBJ2-5 once NA TRBV2 TGTGCCAGCAGTGAAATGCGACACGGAGAGACCCAGTACTTC CASSEMRHGETQYF
TRBJ1-1 NA NA TRBV19 TGTGCCACCAGAATTCAGGGCGGGAACACTGAAGCTTTCTTT CATRIQGGNTEAFF
TRBJ2-5 NA TRBD2 TRBV5-6 TGTGCCAGCAGCTTGGAAGCGGGAGGGGGAGAGACCCAGTACTTC CASSLEAGGGETQYF
TRBJ2-2 NA NA TRBV11-2 TGTGCCAGCAGCTTAGGGCGGGGTGGGGCTTCCGGGGAGCTGTTTTTT CASSLGRGGASGELFF
TRBJ1-2 NA NA TRBV6-5 TGTGCCAGCAGTTACCCCCAAGGGGGCTACACCTTC CASSYPQGGYTF
TRBJ1-5 NA TRBD1 TRBV18 TGTGCCAGCTCACGCTCCGGGACAGCGACCAATCAGCCCCAGCATTTT CASSRSGTATNQPQHF